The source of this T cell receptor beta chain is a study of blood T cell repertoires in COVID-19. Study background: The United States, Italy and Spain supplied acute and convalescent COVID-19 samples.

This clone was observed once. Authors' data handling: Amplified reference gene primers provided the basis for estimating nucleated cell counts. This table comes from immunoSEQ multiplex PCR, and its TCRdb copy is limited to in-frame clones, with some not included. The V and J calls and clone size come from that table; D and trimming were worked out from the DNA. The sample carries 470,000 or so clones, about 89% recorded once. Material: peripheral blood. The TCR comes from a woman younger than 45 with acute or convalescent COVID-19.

CDR3 DNA sequence: TGTGCCAGCAGCGTAGGGACAGGGGGCTTTTCACCCCTCCACTTT. It codes for CASSVGTGGFSPLHF. This chain links TRBV9 with TRBJ1-6; 11 bases are shared with TRBD1. The CDR3 is made up of 15 amino acids. Trimming at V came to 0 bases and at J to 9 bases, leaving 2 bases not matched to a gene. CDR1 SGDLS and CDR2 YYNGEE come from the germline V gene.